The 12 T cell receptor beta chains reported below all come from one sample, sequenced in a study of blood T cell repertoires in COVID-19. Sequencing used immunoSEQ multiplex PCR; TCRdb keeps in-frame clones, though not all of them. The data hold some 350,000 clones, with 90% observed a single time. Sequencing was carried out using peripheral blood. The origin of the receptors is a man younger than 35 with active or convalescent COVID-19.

CDR3 DNA: TGTGCCACCTCGGGGACAGCAACTAATGAAAAACTGTTTTTT. This encodes CATSGTATNEKLFF. The rearrangement joins TRBV24-1 to TRBJ1-4; 7 nucleotides match TRBD1. The CDR3 is 14 residues long. Germline trimming cut 9 bases from V and 0 bases from J; bases unmatched to any gene: 3. Germline values: CDR1 KGHDR, CDR2 SFDVKD.

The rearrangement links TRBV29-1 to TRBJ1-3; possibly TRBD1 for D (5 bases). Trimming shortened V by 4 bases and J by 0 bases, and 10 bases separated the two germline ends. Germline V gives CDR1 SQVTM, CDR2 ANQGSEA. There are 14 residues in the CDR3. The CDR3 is CSVGTGLSGNTIYF. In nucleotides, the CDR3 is TGCAGCGTTGGCACAGGTCTCTCTGGAAACACCATATATTTT.

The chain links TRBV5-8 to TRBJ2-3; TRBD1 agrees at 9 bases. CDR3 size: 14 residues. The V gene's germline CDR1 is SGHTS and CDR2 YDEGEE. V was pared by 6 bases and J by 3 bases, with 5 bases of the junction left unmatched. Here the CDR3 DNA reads TGTGCCAGCATCACAGGGGGCAGGACAGATACGCAGTATTTT. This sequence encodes CASITGGRTDTQYF. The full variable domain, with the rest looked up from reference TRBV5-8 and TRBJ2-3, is EAGVTQSPTHLIKTRGQQATLRCSPISGHTSVYWYQQALGLGLQFLLWYDEGEERNRGNFPPRFSGRQFPNYSSELNVNALELEDSALYLCASITGGRTDTQYFGPGTRLTVL.

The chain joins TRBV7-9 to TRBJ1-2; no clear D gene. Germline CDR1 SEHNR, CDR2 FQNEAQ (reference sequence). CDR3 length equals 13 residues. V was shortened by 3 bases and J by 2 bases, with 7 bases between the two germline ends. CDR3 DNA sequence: TGTGCCAGCAGCTTCGCAGTAAACTATGGCTACACCTTC. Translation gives CASSFAVNYGYTF.

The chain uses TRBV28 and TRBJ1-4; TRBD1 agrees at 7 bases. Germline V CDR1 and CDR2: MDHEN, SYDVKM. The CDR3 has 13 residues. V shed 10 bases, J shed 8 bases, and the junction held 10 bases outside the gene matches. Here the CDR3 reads CATMETGREKLFF. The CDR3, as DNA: TGTGCCACCATGGAGACAGGGAGGGAAAAACTGTTTTTT.

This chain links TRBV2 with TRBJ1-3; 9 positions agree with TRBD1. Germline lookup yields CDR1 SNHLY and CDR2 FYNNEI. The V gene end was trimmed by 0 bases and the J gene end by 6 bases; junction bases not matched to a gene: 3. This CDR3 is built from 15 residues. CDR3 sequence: CASSEARTGANTIYF. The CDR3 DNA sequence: TGTGCCAGCAGTGAAGCGCGGACAGGGGCAAACACCATATATTTT.

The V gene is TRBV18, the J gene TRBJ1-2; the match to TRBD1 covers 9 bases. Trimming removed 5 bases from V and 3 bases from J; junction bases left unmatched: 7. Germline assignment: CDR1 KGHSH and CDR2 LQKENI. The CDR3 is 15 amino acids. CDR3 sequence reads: CASSSWDRVDYGYTF. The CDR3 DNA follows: TGTGCCAGCTCATCGTGGGACAGGGTCGACTATGGCTACACCTTC.

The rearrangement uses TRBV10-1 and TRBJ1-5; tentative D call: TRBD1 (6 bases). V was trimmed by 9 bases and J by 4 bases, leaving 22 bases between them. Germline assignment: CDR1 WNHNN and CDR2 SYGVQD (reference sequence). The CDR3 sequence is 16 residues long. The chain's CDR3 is CARDVQGENVNQPQHF. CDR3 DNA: TGCGCCAGGGATGTACAGGGAGAAAATGTAAATCAGCCCCAGCATTTT.

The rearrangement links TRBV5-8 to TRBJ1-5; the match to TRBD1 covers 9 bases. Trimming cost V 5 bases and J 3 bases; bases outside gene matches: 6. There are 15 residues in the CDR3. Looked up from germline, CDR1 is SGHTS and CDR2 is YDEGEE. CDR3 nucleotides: TGTGCCAGCAGACCTACAGGGGGCTACAATCAGCCCCAGCATTTT. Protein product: CASRPTGGYNQPQHF.

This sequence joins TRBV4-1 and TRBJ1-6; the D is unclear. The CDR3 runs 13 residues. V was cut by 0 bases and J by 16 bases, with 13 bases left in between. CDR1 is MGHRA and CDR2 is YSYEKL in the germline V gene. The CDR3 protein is CASSQDFIPGLHF. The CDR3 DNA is TGCGCCAGCAGCCAAGATTTCATCCCGGGACTCCACTTT.

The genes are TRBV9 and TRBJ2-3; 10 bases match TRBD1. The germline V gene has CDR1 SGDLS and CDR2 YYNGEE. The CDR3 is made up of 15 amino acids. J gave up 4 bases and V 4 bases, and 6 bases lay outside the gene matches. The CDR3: CASSITGTGADTQYF. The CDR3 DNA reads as TGTGCCAGCAGCATAACCGGGACAGGGGCAGATACGCAGTATTTT. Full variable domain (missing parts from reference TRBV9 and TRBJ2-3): DSGVTQTPKHLITATGQRVTLRCSPRSGDLSVYWYQQSLDQGLQFLIQYYNGEERAKGNILERFSAQQFPDLHSELNLSSLELGDSALYFCASSITGTGADTQYFGPGTRLTVL.

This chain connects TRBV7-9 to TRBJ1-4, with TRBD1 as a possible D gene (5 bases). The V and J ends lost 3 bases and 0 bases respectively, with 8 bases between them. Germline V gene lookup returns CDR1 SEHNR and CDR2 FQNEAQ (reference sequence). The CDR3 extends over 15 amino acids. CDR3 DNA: TGTGCCAGCAGCTTCCGGGGGACAACTAATGAAAAACTGTTTTTT. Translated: CASSFRGTTNEKLFF.